The T cell receptor (beta chain) described here comes from a study of T cell repertoires in cytomegalovirus infection. Looking at the study overall: Public signatures in TCR beta pointed to CMV infection and matching HLA type.

TCRdb re-called the reads through MiXCR, storing one row per CDR3 protein. The sample consists of 250,000 to 300,000 distinct CDR3 sequences, about a sixth of them appearing once. The CDR3 has 15 residues. J gave up 9 bases and V 4 bases, and 8 bases lay outside the gene matches. Germline lookup yields CDR1 SGHRS and CDR2 YFSETQ. The TCR originated in a human donor in good health (CMV status not recorded). Some clones in this sample may be carry-over from other donors' samples. V and J are TRBV5-1 and TRBJ2-1, with 12 nucleotides matching TRBD1. The sequenced material came from CD8+ T cells from PBMCs. Written as DNA, the CDR3 is TGCGCCAGCAGCGCCCGGGACAGGGGGCTTGGTGAGCAGTTCTTC. As protein: CASSARDRGLGEQFF.